Sequencing of this T cell receptor (beta chain) was carried out in a study of blood T cells in healthy people across ages. The people who gave samples were healthy Caucasians from Russia, aged about 6 to 100. Per sample, no less than 5.5 micrograms of total RNA were extracted. Then a second PCR, running about 6 to 12 cycles, was carried out with a sample-barcoded 5' primer and a J-beta primer mix. TCRdb reprocessed the 5' RACE reads via MiXCR and lists one record per CDR3 protein. Of about 680,000 distinct CDR3 sequences in the sample, around 48% were seen once. Germline CDR1 reads SGDLS; CDR2 reads YYNGEE. This CDR3 is 17 amino acids long. With 3 bases removed from V and 0 bases from J, the gap between germline ends came to 19 bases.

The clonotype comes from a woman between 55 and 75 years old in good health. Sequenced material: blood. The chain combines TRBV9 with TRBJ2-7; possible D gene TRBD2, 6 bases. This CDR3 is CASSDPIGGGISYEQYF. Written as DNA, the CDR3 is TGTGCCAGCAGCGACCCGATTGGGGGAGGTATCTCCTACGAGCAGTACTTC. The variable domain in full, with the rest retrieved from reference TRBV9 and TRBJ2-7, is DSGVTQTPKHLITATGQRVTLRCSPRSGDLSVYWYQQSLDQGLQFLIQYYNGEERAKGNILERFSAQQFPDLHSELNLSSLELGDSALYFCASSDPIGGGISYEQYFGPGTRLTVT.